The 7 T cell receptor beta chains reported below all come from one sample, sequenced in a study of shared clonotypes between healthy human individuals. The method was immunoSEQ multiplex PCR; TCRdb's version includes in-frame clones alone and lacks a portion of them. The sample lists 550,000 to 850,000 clones, less than 85% occurring once. The source material was memory CD4+ T cells sorted from blood. Subset defined: CD45RA-negative fraction. The receptor source for this set is a woman aged 25 to 45 in good health.

The chain joins TRBV18 to TRBJ1-1; D might be TRBD1 (5 bases). V shed 3 bases and J shed 1 base, with 12 bases lying between them. This CDR3 comprises 15 residues. Looked up from germline, CDR1 is KGHSH and CDR2 is LQKENI. Written as DNA, the CDR3 is TGTGCCAGCTCACCCGTTGGGACGGGGAACACTGAAGCTTTCTTT. It yields the protein CASSPVGTGNTEAFF.

The rearrangement joins TRBV11-2 to TRBJ1-1; D is unclear. Germline V lookup: CDR1 SGHAT, CDR2 FQNNGV. This CDR3 contains 14 residues. Trimming removed 2 bases from V and 10 bases from J, with 17 bases in between. CDR3: CASSLTSGPRGAFF. CDR3 nucleotides: TGTGCCAGCAGCTTAACCTCAGGTCCTCGAGGAGCTTTCTTT. Variable domain in full (rest from reference TRBV11-2 and TRBJ1-1): EAGVAQSPRYKIIEKRQSVAFWCNPISGHATLYWYQQILGQGPKLLIQFQNNGVVDDSQLPKDRFSAERLKGVDSTLKIQPAKLEDSAVYLCASSLTSGPRGAFFGQGTRLTVV.

This clone was counted a few times. The DNA of the CDR3 is TGCGCCAGCAGCTTGCTGGGGGAGCCCACAGATACGCAGTATTTT. The encoded protein is CASSLLGEPTDTQYF. This chain uses TRBV5-1 with TRBJ2-3; D might be TRBD1 or TRBD2, each matching 5 bases. Trimming removed 1 base from V and 2 bases from J, with 11 bases in between. The germline V gene has CDR1 SGHRS and CDR2 YFSETQ. CDR3 length equals 15 residues.

The table lists this clone with a few counts. The rearrangement uses TRBV27 and TRBJ1-2, with 10 positions matching TRBD1. In germline, CDR1 is MNHEY, CDR2 SMNVEV (reference sequence). J was trimmed by 8 bases and V by 2 bases; bases with no gene match: 11. The CDR3 has 16 amino acids. CDR3 coding DNA: TGTGCCAGCAGTTTAACGGTAGGGACAGGGGAGAGGGGCTACACCTTC. This gives the protein CASSLTVGTGERGYTF.

CDR3 nucleotide sequence: TGCGCCAGCAGCCAAGATCCTGGCAGGGGGAACTATGGCTACACCTTC. Protein sequence: CASSQDPGRGNYGYTF. The chain has TRBV4-1 and TRBJ1-2, with TRBD1 matching over 7 bases. The CDR3 spans 16 residues. From germline, CDR1 is MGHRA and CDR2 YSYEKL. V lost 0 bases to trimming and J lost 2 bases; unmatched junction nucleotides: 6.

The chain joins TRBV10-2 to TRBJ1-2; no firm D call. Germline V CDR1 and CDR2: WSHSY, SAAADI. Trimming cost V 0 bases and J 8 bases, with 10 bases left between them. The CDR3 runs 13 residues. The CDR3 DNA reads as TGCGCCAGCAGTGAGTCTTCCGGGAGGGGCTACACCTTC. Protein sequence: CASSESSGRGYTF.

The chain joins TRBV30 to TRBJ2-4; maybe TRBD2 (6 bases). The germline gives CDR1 GTSNPN, CDR2 SVGIG (reference sequence). The CDR3 consists of 15 residues. V was cut by 2 bases and J by 3 bases, with 14 bases left in between. CDR3 in DNA: TGTGCCTGGAGTTCGGGGACTGAGGGCAAAAACATTCAGTACTTC. Translation: CAWSSGTEGKNIQYF.